This T cell receptor beta chain was identified in a study of T cells in Graves' hyperthyroidism and ophthalmopathy. TCR beta CDR3 region amplification was performed from RNA transcripts. The study used the HTBI primer set for a first-round RT-PCR of the TCR CDR3. TCRdb re-analysed the multiplex PCR reads in MiXCR, keeping a single row per CDR3 protein. The table lists under 250,000 distinct CDR3 sequences, over 20% of them singletons. The sample holds many counts of this clonotype. At least 3 on the Clinical Activity Score was recorded for ophthalmopathy patients, who also had NOSPECS grade at least 4 and duration under 3 months. Uncontrolled infection, other autoimmune disease, pregnancy or lactation disqualified patients from enrolment. Fresh peripheral blood, about 9.6 ml, yielded the PBMCs. Sequencing was carried out using blood. The sequence derives from a woman aged 40 to 50 with Graves' ophthalmopathy.

The chain's CDR3 is CASSYHTRSPNEQFF. CDR3 nucleotides: TGTGCCAGCAGTTACCATACGAGGTCCCCCAATGAGCAGTTCTTC. This chain joins TRBV6-2 or TRBV6-3 and TRBJ2-1; D uncertain. CDR3 length equals 15 residues. Trimming removed 2 bases from V and 6 bases from J, with 14 bases in between. Germline lookup yields CDR1 MNHEY and CDR2 SVGEGT.